These 29 T cell receptor beta chains share one sample of origin, sequenced in a study of blood T cell repertoires in COVID-19. Here immunoSEQ multiplex PCR was the method, and the copy in TCRdb shows in-frame clones only, minus some. The profile covers more than 200,000 clones, with approximately 90% appearing a single time and approximately 3.7% taken by the ten largest. The sample was PBMCs or T cells enriched from blood (not recorded which). Receptors originate from a woman in her twenties or thirties who had recovered from COVID-19.

J is TRBJ1-4 and V is TRBV10-3; 8 positions match TRBD1. The CDR3 runs 15 residues. After removal of 10 bases from V and 3 bases from J, the junction contained 10 bases not matched to a gene. Germline V gives CDR1 ENHRY, CDR2 SYGVKD. Written as DNA, the CDR3 is TGTGCCACCCGACAGGGGAGCGGATCTAATGAAAAACTGTTTTTT. Translated, it gives CATRQGSGSNEKLFF.

The chain recombines TRBV28 with TRBJ1-2; 10 nucleotides align to TRBD1. The CDR3 spans 13 residues. In germline, CDR1 is MDHEN, CDR2 SYDVKM. J gave up 5 bases and V 5 bases, and 2 bases lay outside the gene matches. CDR3 sequence (DNA): TGTGCCAGCAGTCTGGACAGGGGGTATGGCTACACCTTC. Translation: CASSLDRGYGYTF.

This chain joins TRBV16 and TRBJ2-7; D gene ambiguous. Germline V gene data show CDR1 as KGHSY and CDR2 as FQNENV. The CDR3 has 13 amino acids. Trimming took 0 bases from V and 3 from J, leaving 6 bases between them. Here the CDR3 DNA reads TGTGCCAGCAGCCAATCAAACATCTACGAGCAGTACTTC. Its translation is CASSQSNIYEQYF.

The CDR3 loop is CATSRDSGEKLFF. In DNA form, the CDR3 reads TGTGCCACCAGCAGAGATTCCGGGGAAAAACTGTTTTTT. The chain uses TRBV15 and TRBJ1-4; D uncertain. The CDR3 runs 13 residues. V lost 0 bases, J lost 8 bases, and 7 bases lay in between. Germline values: CDR1 LNHNV, CDR2 YYDKDF (reference sequence).

In DNA, the CDR3 is TGTGCCAGCAGCTTGAACAGAGACAATGAGCAGTTCTTC. Protein: CASSLNRDNEQFF. The chain employs TRBV7-9 and TRBJ2-1; D remains unclear. Trimming removed 3 bases from V and 5 bases from J, with 8 bases in between. CDR1 and CDR2 (germline): SEHNR, FQNEAQ (reference sequence). The CDR3 sequence is 13 residues long.

V gene TRBV18 combines with J gene TRBJ2-2; D gene unclear. Germline assignment: CDR1 KGHSH and CDR2 LQKENI. This CDR3 has 14 residues. Trimming stripped 2 bases from V and 5 bases from J, with 9 bases between. The CDR3 here is CASSPVQLTGELFF. In DNA, the CDR3 is TGTGCCAGCTCACCAGTCCAGTTAACCGGGGAGCTGTTTTTT.

The chain recombines TRBV5-4 with TRBJ1-1; D not resolved. With 4 bases removed from V and 1 base from J, the gap between germline ends came to 8 bases. The CDR3 consists of 13 residues. CDR1 SGHNT and CDR2 YYREEE come from the germline V gene (reference sequence). CDR3 nucleotide sequence: TGTGCCAGCAGCATTACAGAGAACACTGAAGCTTTCTTT. Encoded protein: CASSITENTEAFF.

The chain has TRBV11-1 and TRBJ1-1; D is undetermined. CDR1 and CDR2 (germline): SGHAT, FQDESV (reference sequence). V was cut by 1 base and J by 0 bases, with 6 bases left in between. This CDR3 has 14 residues. The CDR3 DNA reads TGTGCCAGCAGCTTAGGGCGGCTGAACACTGAAGCTTTCTTT. Translation gives CASSLGRLNTEAFF.

The chain links TRBV6-4 to TRBJ2-5; 10 nucleotides match TRBD2. V shed 4 bases and J 6 bases; nucleotides not matched to a gene: 5. CDR3 length: 14 amino acids. Germline V CDR1 and CDR2: MRHNA, SNTAGT. The chain's CDR3 is CASSALAGGQTQYF. In DNA, the CDR3 is TGTGCCAGCAGTGCCTTAGCGGGAGGTCAGACCCAGTACTTC.

V usage is TRBV7-9 and J usage is TRBJ2-7; D may be TRBD2 (5 bases). Between the trimmed V and J ends, which lost 5 bases and 3 bases, there was a span of 23 bases. Per germline, CDR1 SEHNR and CDR2 FQNEAQ (reference sequence). This CDR3 spans 17 amino acids. CDR3 residues: CASSTVMRAGDLYEQYF. The CDR3 region has the DNA TGTGCCAGCAGCACAGTAATGAGGGCTGGGGATCTCTACGAGCAGTACTTC.

The gene calls are TRBV7-6 and TRBJ2-3, with 10 positions matching TRBD2. This CDR3 has 16 residues. V gave up 0 bases and J gave up 4 bases; unmatched junction bases: 4. Germline V lookup: CDR1 SGHVS, CDR2 FNYEAQ. The CDR3 DNA is TGTGCCAGCAGCTTAGCGAGGAGCGGGAGGGCAGATACGCAGTATTTT. Amino acid sequence: CASSLARSGRADTQYF.

V and J are TRBV28 and TRBJ1-1; 7 nucleotides line up with TRBD1. This CDR3 region has 15 residues. After removal of 6 bases from V and 0 bases from J, the junction contained 7 bases not matched to a gene. Per the germline V gene, CDR1 is MDHEN and CDR2 is SYDVKM. CDR3 loop: CASSNPGTVNTEAFF. The DNA for the CDR3 is TGTGCCAGCAGCAATCCCGGGACAGTGAACACTGAAGCTTTCTTT.

This chain joins TRBV10-2 and TRBJ1-5; D ambiguous. CDR3 length: 15 amino acids. Germline CDR1 WSHSY, CDR2 SAAADI. V was pared by 3 bases and J by 2 bases, with 11 bases between. The CDR3: CASSDTRGGNQPQHF. CDR3 nucleotides: TGCGCCAGCAGTGACACCCGCGGGGGCAATCAGCCCCAGCATTTT.

As DNA, the CDR3 is TGTGCCACCAGTGATTCCGCAGGGGAGAGGAACACTGAAGCTTTCTTT. Translated, it gives CATSDSAGERNTEAFF. The V call is TRBV24-1, the J call TRBJ1-1; D might be TRBD1 (6 bases). The V end was cut by 2 bases, the J end by 1 base, with 13 bases between. CDR1 and CDR2 from the germline V gene are KGHDR and SFDVKD. The CDR3 is 16 amino acids.

CDR3 DNA sequence: TGTGCCAGCAGCTGGGGACTAGATGGCATTCAGTACTTC. Its translation is CASSWGLDGIQYF. This chain connects TRBV27 to TRBJ2-4, with 8 bases lining up with TRBD2. This CDR3 is 13 amino acids long. With V trimmed by 6 bases and J by 9 bases, 7 bases remained unmatched. CDR1 is MNHEY, CDR2 SMNVEV, per germline (reference sequence).

V gene TRBV7-9 combines with J gene TRBJ2-7; D is perhaps TRBD1 (5 bases). Trimming removed 5 bases at V and 0 bases at J, with 14 bases between. The germline V gene encodes CDR1 SEHNR and CDR2 FQNEAQ (reference sequence). The CDR3 contains 15 residues. The CDR3 sequence: CASSPWQGYSYEQYF. The CDR3 DNA reads TGTGCCAGCAGCCCATGGCAGGGCTACTCCTACGAGCAGTACTTC. Based on the CDR3 plus reference TRBV7-9 and TRBJ2-7, the full variable domain is DTGVSQNPRHKITKRGQNVTFRCDPISEHNRLYWYRQTLGQGPEFLTYFQNEAQLEKSRLLSDRFSAERPKGSFSTLEIQRTEQGDSAMYLCASSPWQGYSYEQYFGPGTRLTVT.

The rearrangement joins TRBV5-1 to TRBJ2-7; 7 nucleotides align to TRBD2. The CDR3 spans 15 residues. Germline V gives CDR1 SGHRS, CDR2 YFSETQ. Trimming took 6 bases from V and 2 from J; bases not matched to a gene: 11. The CDR3 sequence: CASKAEWTSAYEQYF. CDR3 DNA sequence: TGCGCCAGCAAGGCTGAATGGACTAGTGCCTACGAGCAGTACTTC.

This chain connects TRBV12-3 or TRBV12-4 to TRBJ1-1; D not resolved. The CDR3 is 12 amino acids. The germline V and J ends were trimmed by 6 bases and 3 bases, with 8 bases remaining between them. The CDR3 region is CASRDSYTEAFF. The DNA for the CDR3 is TGTGCCAGCAGGGACTCGTACACTGAAGCTTTCTTT.

The chain recombines TRBV5-5 with TRBJ1-2; D is undetermined. The CDR3 runs 15 residues. Germline V gene lookup returns CDR1 SGHKS and CDR2 YYEKEE (reference sequence). V lost 0 bases and J lost 0, with 9 bases in between. CDR3 sequence (DNA): TGTGCCAGCAGCTTGGCCGGCAGGACTAACTATGGCTACACCTTC. Protein: CASSLAGRTNYGYTF.

The J gene is TRBJ1-2, the V gene TRBV30; D is possibly TRBD1 (5 bases). CDR1 and CDR2 from the germline V gene are GTSNPN and SVGIG (reference sequence). The CDR3 is made up of 13 amino acids. V lost 2 bases to trimming and J lost 5 bases, with 12 bases between them. CDR3 in DNA: TGTGCCTGGAGTAAAGGGGCCGGGTATGGCTACACCTTC. It encodes CAWSKGAGYGYTF.

The V call is TRBV28, the J call TRBJ1-4, with D possibly TRBD1 on 5 matching bases. CDR1 and CDR2 from the germline V gene are MDHEN and SYDVKM. The length of the CDR3 is 18 residues. V shed 5 bases and J shed 0 bases, with 19 bases lying between them. CDR3 nucleotide sequence: TGTGCCAGCAGTCCCTGGGCAGGGCCGGTCACAACTAATGAAAAACTGTTTTTT. Amino acid sequence: CASSPWAGPVTTNEKLFF.

V and J are TRBV4-2 and TRBJ2-3; 10 positions match TRBD2. Trimming at V came to 4 bases and at J to 3 bases, leaving 10 bases not matched to a gene. Germline V gives CDR1 LGHNA, CDR2 YNFKEQ. The CDR3 spans 17 residues. Here the CDR3 reads CASSLSVASGSTDTQYF. Here the CDR3 DNA reads TGTGCCAGCAGCCTGTCGGTGGCTAGCGGGAGTACAGATACGCAGTATTTT.

The gene calls are TRBV19 and TRBJ1-3; 8 bases are a match to TRBD1. The CDR3 runs 15 residues. J gave up 3 bases and V 4 bases, and 5 bases lay outside the gene matches. Germline V gene lookup returns CDR1 LNHDA and CDR2 SQIVND (reference sequence). The CDR3 bases are TGTGCCAGTAGTACGCCGACAGGGGATGGAAACACCATATATTTT. This encodes CASSTPTGDGNTIYF.

This chain connects TRBV19 to TRBJ1-5, with TRBD1 identical over 10 bases. Unmatched junction bases numbered 5, after V lost 8 bases and J lost 7 bases. Germline V gives CDR1 LNHDA, CDR2 SQIVND (reference sequence). CDR3 size: 13 residues. CDR3 region: CASGGTGDQPQHF. CDR3 DNA sequence: TGTGCCAGTGGGGGGACAGGGGACCAGCCCCAGCATTTT.

The chain carries TRBV19 and TRBJ1-5, with 9 bases matching TRBD1. Germline loops: CDR1 LNHDA, CDR2 SQIVND (reference sequence). V was pared by 5 bases and J by 4 bases, with 9 bases of the junction left unmatched. The CDR3 extends over 16 amino acids. In nucleotides, the CDR3 is TGTGCCAGTAGTCCAGGGACAGGGATAGGGAATCAGCCCCAGCATTTT. Translating it yields CASSPGTGIGNQPQHF.

This chain connects TRBV20-1 to TRBJ2-1; 15 bases are shared with TRBD2. Trimming at V came to 3 bases and at J to 6 bases, leaving 9 bases not matched to a gene. Germline CDR1 is DFQATT and CDR2 is SNEGSKA (reference sequence). The CDR3 has 17 residues. DNA for the CDR3: TGCAGTGCTAGTTTCTCAGGACTAGCGGGAGGGGGCAATGAGCAGTTCTTC. As protein: CSASFSGLAGGGNEQFF.

The chain recombines TRBV11-2 with TRBJ1-2; D not resolved. Trimming removed 4 bases from V and 3 bases from J, with 6 bases in between. The CDR3 has 12 amino acids. Germline-derived CDR1 and CDR2 are SGHAT and FQNNGV. The DNA of the CDR3 is TGTGCCAGCAGCTCCGCAGACTATGGCTACACCTTC. Translating gives CASSSADYGYTF.

A remark on this clone: Other nucleotide sequences in the sample specify the same CDR3. J is TRBJ1-2 and V is TRBV28; D gene ambiguous. This CDR3 region has 13 residues. Germline lookup yields CDR1 MDHEN and CDR2 SYDVKM. Trimming cost V 3 bases and J 4 bases, with 9 bases left between them. CDR3 protein: CASSLSVLYGYTF. CDR3 in DNA: TGTGCCAGCAGTTTGTCAGTTCTCTATGGCTACACCTTC.

As regards this clone: The limits of the CDR3 on the DNA are not certain, so only TCRdb's listed CDR3 is given. This chain joins TRBV12-1 and TRBJ1-5; the table gives TRBD1 as D, unverified against the DNA. TRBV12-1 is reported as a pseudogene. 23 amino acids form the CDR3, both terminal residues included. CDR3 residues: CASSFVGPGQGQKVGLGNQPQHF.